The clone carrying this TCR beta chain was counted only a few times. As yet, its antigen is unknown. From the RACE reads, TCRdb called clonotypes with MiXCR, one entry per CDR3 protein. The data hold about 200,000 distinct CDR3 sequences, with about 22% observed a single time. The CDR3 has 12 residues. Trimming cost V 6 bases and J 3 bases; bases outside gene matches: 1. Germline V gene data show CDR1 as LNHDA and CDR2 as SQIVND (reference sequence). This sample was included in a study of human T cells and chemical hapten exposure. As for the study in general: In the roughly 25-week study, patients were dosed weekly with diphenylcyclopropenone on the scalp throughout.

Described time point: patch test 3, about 24 weeks after DPC sensitization. The treatment is: therapeutic diphenylcyclopropenone sensitization with weekly scalp DPC. Study-wide points: Expanded TCR counts at PT1 were positively correlated with the patch test score.

Material: whole blood, obtained in connection with sensitization to the hapten diphenylcyclopropenone (DPC). The TCR sequence derives from a woman aged 40 to 55 with alopecia areata. Some clones in this sample may be carry-over from other donors' samples. The rearrangement joins TRBV19 to TRBJ1-2; 7 bases agree with TRBD1. The CDR3 loop reads CASSTGDYGYTF. In DNA form, the CDR3 reads TGTGCCAGTAGCACAGGGGACTATGGCTACACCTTC.